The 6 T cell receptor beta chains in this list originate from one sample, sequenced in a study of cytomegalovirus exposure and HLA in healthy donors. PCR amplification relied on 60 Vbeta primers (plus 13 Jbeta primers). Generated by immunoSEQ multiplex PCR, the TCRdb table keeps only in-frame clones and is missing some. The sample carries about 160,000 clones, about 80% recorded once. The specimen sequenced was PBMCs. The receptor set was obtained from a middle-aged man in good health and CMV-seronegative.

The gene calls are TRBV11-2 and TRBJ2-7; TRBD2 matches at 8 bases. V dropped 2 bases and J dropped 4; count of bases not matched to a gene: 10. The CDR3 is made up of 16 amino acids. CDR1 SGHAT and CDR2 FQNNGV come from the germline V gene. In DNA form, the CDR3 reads TGTGCCAGCAGCTTACTACGCGGGAGGACGTTTTACGAGCAGTACTTC. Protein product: CASSLLRGRTFYEQYF.

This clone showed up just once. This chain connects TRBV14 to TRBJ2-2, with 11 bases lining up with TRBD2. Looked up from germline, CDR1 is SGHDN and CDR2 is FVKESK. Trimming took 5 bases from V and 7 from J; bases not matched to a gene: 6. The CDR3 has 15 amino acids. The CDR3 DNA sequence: TGTGCCAGCAGCGATAGCGGGAGGGCCGGCGGGGAGCTGTTTTTT. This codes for CASSDSGRAGGELFF.

The CDR3 region is CASSLGREQFF. The DNA for the CDR3 is TGTGCCAGCAGCTTAGGGAGGGAGCAGTTCTTC. This chain links TRBV11-2 with TRBJ2-1; possible D gene TRBD2, 5 bases. The CDR3 length is 11 residues. Trimming took 1 base from V and 10 from J, leaving 5 bases between them. Germline loops: CDR1 SGHAT, CDR2 FQNNGV. The full variable domain, in which reference TRBV11-2 and TRBJ2-1 provide the parts outside the CDR3, is EAGVAQSPRYKIIEKRQSVAFWCNPISGHATLYWYQQILGQGPKLLIQFQNNGVVDDSQLPKDRFSAERLKGVDSTLKIQPAKLEDSAVYLCASSLGREQFFGPGTRLTVL.

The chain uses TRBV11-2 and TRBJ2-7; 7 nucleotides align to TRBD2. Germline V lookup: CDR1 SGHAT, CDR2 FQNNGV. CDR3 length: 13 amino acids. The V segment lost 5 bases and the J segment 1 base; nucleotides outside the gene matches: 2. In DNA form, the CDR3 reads TGTGCCAGCAGCCTGGGGGGGTCCTACGAGCAGTACTTC. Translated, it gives CASSLGGSYEQYF.

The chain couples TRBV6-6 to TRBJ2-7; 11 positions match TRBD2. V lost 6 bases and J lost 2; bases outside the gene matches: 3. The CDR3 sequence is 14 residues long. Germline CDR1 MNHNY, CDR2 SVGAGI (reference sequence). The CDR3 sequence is CASRLAGGAYEQYF. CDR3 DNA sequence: TGTGCCAGCAGGCTAGCGGGAGGAGCCTACGAGCAGTACTTC.

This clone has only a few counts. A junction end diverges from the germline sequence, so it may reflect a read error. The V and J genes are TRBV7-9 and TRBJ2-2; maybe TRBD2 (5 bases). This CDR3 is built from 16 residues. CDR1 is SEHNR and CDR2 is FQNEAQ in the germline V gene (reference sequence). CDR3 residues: CSSSLARGQNTGELFF. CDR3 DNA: TGTTCCAGCAGCTTAGCGCGTGGGCAGAACACCGGGGAGCTGTTTTTT.